This entry is about one T cell receptor beta chain. Trimming at V came to 0 bases and at J to 8 bases, leaving 5 bases not matched to a gene. Germline values: CDR1 ENHRY, CDR2 SYGVKD. The CDR3 runs 15 residues. This entry comes from a study of blood T cells in healthy people across ages. Together with a sample-barcoded 5' primer, a J-beta primer mix was included in a second PCR lasting roughly 6 to 12 cycles. Each CDR3 protein is one row after TCRdb ran MiXCR on the 5' RACE reads. The repertoire holds over a million distinct CDR3 sequences, with 42% as singletons. The chain combines TRBV10-3 with TRBJ1-2, with 11 nucleotides matching TRBD1. Material for sequencing was blood. This TCR was sampled from a woman aged 18-29 years in good health. The CDR3 sequence: CAISESVGQGAGYTF. CDR3 nucleotide sequence: TGTGCCATCAGTGAGTCGGTAGGACAGGGGGCAGGCTACACCTTC.